This T cell receptor beta chain was recovered during a study of T cells in Graves' hyperthyroidism and ophthalmopathy. Study background: At the time of initial diagnosis and before any treatment, peripheral blood was collected.

Amplified TCR beta CDR3 regions came from RNA transcripts. The TCR CDR3 was amplified in a first-round RT-PCR using the HTBI primer set. TCRdb reprocessed the multiplex PCR reads via MiXCR and lists one record per CDR3 protein. The repertoire holds around 380,000 distinct CDR3 sequences, with about 13% as singletons. Among the patients, aged 18 to 65, hyperthyroidism was newly diagnosed and had lasted under 2 months. Any patient presenting with uncontrolled infection, other autoimmune disease, pregnancy or lactation was left out. PBMCs were derived from about 10 ml fresh peripheral blood. This clonotype was seen many times. The CDR3 is 14 amino acids. J gave up 5 bases and V 5 bases, and 3 bases lay outside the gene matches. The germline V gene has CDR1 SEHNR and CDR2 FQNEAQ (reference sequence).

Sample: blood. The source is a man aged 30 to 45 with Graves' hyperthyroidism that later progressed to Graves' ophthalmopathy. The rearrangement uses TRBV7-9 and TRBJ2-1; 10 nucleotides align to TRBD1. In DNA form, the CDR3 reads TGTGCCAGCAGCCCGGGACAGGGGAACAATGAGCAGTTCTTC. As protein: CASSPGQGNNEQFF.